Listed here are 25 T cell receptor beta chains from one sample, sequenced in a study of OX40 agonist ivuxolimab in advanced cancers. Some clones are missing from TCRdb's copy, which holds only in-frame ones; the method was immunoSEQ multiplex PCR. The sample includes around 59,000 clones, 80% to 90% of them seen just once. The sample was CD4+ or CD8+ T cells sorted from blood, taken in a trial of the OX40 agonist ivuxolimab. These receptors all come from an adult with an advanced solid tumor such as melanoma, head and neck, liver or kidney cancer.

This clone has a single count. Written as DNA, the CDR3 is TGTGCCAGCAGCGTAGGTGGGAAACAGCCCCAGCATTTT. This translates into CASSVGGKQPQHF. The chain couples TRBV9 to TRBJ1-5, with D unresolved. V lost 0 bases and J lost 7, with 8 bases in between. Germline CDR1 reads SGDLS; CDR2 reads YYNGEE. The CDR3 runs to 13 residues.

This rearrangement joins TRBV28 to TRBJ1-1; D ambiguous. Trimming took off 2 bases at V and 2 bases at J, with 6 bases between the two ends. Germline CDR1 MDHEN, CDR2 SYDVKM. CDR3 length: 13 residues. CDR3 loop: CASSLGQNTEAFF. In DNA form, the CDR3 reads TGTGCCAGCAGTTTAGGTCAAAACACTGAAGCTTTCTTT.

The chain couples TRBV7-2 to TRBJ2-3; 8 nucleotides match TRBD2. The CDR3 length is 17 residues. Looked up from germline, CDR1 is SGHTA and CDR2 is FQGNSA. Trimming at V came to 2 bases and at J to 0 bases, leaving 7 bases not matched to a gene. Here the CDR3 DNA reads TGTGCCAGCAGCTTACCGGTAGAGCGGGGGAGCACAGATACGCAGTATTTT. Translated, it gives CASSLPVERGSTDTQYF.

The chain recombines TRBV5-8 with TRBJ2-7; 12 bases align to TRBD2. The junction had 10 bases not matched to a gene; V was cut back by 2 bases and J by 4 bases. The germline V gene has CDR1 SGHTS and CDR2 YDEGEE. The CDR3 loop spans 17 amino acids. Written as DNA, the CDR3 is TGTGCCAGCAGCTTCAGGACTAGCGGGACCATCCGGTACGAGCAGTACTTC. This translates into CASSFRTSGTIRYEQYF.

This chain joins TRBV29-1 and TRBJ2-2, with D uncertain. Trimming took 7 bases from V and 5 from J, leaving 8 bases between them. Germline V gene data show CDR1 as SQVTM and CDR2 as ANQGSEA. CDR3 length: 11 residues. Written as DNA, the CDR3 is TGCAGCGCCTCGGTGACCGGGGAGCTGTTTTTT. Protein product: CSASVTGELFF.

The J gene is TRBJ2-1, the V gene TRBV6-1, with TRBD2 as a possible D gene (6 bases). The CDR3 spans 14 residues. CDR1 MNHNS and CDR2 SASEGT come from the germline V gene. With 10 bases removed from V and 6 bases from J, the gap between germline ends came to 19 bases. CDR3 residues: CATLGGEGFNEQFF. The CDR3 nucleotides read TGTGCCACCCTGGGCGGGGAAGGTTTCAATGAGCAGTTCTTC.

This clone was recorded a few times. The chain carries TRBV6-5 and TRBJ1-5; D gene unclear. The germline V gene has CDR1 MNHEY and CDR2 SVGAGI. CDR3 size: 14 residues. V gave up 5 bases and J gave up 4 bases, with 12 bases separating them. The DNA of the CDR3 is TGTGCCAGCAGTCCGACGACGGGGAATCAGCCCCAGCATTTT. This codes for CASSPTTGNQPQHF.

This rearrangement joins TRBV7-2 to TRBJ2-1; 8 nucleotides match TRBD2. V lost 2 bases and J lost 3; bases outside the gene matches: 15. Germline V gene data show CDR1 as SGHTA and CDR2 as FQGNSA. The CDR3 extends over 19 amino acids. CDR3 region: CASSLTGPSGWIHYNEQFF. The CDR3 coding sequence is TGTGCCAGCAGCTTAACCGGGCCTAGCGGGTGGATCCACTACAATGAGCAGTTCTTC. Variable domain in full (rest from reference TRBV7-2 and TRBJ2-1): GAGVSQSPSNKVTEKGKDVELRCDPISGHTALYWYRQSLGQGLEFLIYFQGNSAPDKSGLPSDRFSAERTGGSVSTLTIQRTQQEDSAVYLCASSLTGPSGWIHYNEQFFGPGTRLTVL.

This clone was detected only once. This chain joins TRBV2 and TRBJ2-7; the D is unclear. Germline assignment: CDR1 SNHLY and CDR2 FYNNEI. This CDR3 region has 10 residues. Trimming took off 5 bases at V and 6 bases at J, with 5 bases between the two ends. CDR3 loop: CASSLFEQYV. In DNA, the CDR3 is TGTGCCAGCAGTCTGTTCGAGCAGTACGTC.

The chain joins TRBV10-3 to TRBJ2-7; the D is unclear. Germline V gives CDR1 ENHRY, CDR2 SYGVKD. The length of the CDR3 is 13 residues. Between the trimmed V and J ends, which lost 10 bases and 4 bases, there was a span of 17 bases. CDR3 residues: CASTERILYEQYF. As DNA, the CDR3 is TGTGCCAGCACCGAAAGGATCCTTTACGAGCAGTACTTC.

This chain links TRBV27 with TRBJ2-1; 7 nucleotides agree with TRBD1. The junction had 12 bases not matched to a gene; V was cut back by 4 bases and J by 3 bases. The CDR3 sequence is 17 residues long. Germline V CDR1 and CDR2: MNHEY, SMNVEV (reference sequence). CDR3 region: CASSSREAGGVYNEQFF. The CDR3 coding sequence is TGTGCCAGCAGTTCCCGGGAAGCAGGGGGAGTCTACAATGAGCAGTTCTTC.

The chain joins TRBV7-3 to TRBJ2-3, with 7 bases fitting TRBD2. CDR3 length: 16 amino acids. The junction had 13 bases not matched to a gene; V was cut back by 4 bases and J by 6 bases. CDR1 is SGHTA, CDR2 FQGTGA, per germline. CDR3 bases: TGTGCCAGCAGCTCATGGGGCGGGAGATTTATCGATACGCAGTATTTT. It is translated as CASSSWGGRFIDTQYF.

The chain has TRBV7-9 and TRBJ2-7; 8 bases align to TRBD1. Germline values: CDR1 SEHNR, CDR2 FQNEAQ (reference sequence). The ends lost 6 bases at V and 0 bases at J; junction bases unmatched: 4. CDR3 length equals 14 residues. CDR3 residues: CASRAGQDSYEQYF. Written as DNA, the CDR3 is TGTGCCAGCAGGGCGGGACAGGACTCCTACGAGCAGTACTTC. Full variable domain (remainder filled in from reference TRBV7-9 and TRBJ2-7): DTGVSQNPRHKITKRGQNVTFRCDPISEHNRLYWYRQTLGQGPEFLTYFQNEAQLEKSRLLSDRFSAERPKGSFSTLEIQRTEQGDSAMYLCASRAGQDSYEQYFGPGTRLTVT.

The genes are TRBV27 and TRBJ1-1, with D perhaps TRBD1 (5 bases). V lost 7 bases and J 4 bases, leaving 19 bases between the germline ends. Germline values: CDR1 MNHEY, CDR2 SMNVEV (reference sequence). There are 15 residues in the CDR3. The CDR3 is CASTSGPGRGTEAFF. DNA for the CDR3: TGTGCCAGCACTTCAGGGCCAGGGCGGGGCACTGAAGCTTTCTTT.

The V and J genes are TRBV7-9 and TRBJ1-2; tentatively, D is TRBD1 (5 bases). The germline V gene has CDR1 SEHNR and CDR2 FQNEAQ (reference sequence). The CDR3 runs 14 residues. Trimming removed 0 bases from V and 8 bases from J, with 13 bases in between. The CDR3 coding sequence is TGTGCCAGCAGCTTAGCTCCCACTAGGGACGGCTACACCTTC. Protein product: CASSLAPTRDGYTF.

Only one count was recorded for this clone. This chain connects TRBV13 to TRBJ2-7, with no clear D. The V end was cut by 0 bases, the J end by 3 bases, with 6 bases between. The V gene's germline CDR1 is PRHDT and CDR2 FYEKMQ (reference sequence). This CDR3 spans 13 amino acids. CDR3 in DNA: TGTGCCAGCAGCTTAGGGCAGAGCTACGAGCAGTACTTC. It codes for CASSLGQSYEQYF.

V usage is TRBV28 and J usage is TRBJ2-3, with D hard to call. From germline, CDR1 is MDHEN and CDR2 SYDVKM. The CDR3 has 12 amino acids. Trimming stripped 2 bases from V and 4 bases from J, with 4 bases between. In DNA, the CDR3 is TGTGCCAGCAGTTTACTAGCAGATACGCAGTATTTT. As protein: CASSLLADTQYF.

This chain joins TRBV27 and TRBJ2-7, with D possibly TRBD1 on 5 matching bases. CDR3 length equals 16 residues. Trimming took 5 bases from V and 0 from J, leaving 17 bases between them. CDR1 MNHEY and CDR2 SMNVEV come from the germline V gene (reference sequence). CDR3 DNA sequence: TGTGCCAGCAGTCCCAGCTTAGGGGCGGTCTCCTACGAGCAGTACTTC. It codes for CASSPSLGAVSYEQYF.

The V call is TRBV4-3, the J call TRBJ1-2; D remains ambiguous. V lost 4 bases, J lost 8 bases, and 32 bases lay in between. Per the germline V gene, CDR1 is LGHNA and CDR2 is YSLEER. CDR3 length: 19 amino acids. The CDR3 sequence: CASSRVPNFGRVYVGGYTF. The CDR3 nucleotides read TGCGCCAGCAGCCGCGTACCCAATTTCGGTCGGGTCTATGTGGGGGGCTACACCTTC.

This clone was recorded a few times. CDR3 bases: TGTGCCAGCAGTCCAATACAGGGGGCCCACGAGCAGTACGTC. Protein: CASSPIQGAHEQYV. This chain connects TRBV7-9 to TRBJ2-7; 9 bases align to TRBD1. V trimming: 6 bases; J trimming: 5 bases; junction bases outside the gene matches: 8. The CDR3 is made up of 14 amino acids. Germline V gives CDR1 SEHNR, CDR2 FQNEAQ (reference sequence).

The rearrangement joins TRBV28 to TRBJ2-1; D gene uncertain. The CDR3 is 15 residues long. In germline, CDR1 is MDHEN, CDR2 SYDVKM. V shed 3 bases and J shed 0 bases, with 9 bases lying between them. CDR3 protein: CASSFAINSYNEQFF. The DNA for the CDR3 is TGTGCCAGCAGTTTCGCAATCAACTCCTACAATGAGCAGTTCTTC.

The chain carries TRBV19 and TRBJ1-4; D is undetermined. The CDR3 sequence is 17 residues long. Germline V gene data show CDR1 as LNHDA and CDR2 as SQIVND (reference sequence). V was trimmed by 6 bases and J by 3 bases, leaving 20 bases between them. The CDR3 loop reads CASSDRHVGRPNEKLFF. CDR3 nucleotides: TGTGCCAGTAGCGACCGACACGTCGGTCGCCCTAATGAAAAACTGTTTTTT.

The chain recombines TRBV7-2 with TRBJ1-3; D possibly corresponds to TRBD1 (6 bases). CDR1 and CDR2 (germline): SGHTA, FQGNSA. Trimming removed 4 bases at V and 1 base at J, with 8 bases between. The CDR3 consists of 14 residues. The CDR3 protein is CASSSTGSGNTIYF. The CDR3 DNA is TGTGCCAGCAGCTCGACAGGATCTGGAAACACCATATATTTT.

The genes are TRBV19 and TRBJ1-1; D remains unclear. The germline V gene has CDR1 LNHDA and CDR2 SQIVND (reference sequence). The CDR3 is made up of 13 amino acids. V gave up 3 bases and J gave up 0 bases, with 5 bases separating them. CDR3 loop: CASSISLNTEAFF. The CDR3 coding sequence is TGTGCCAGTAGTATCTCGCTGAACACTGAAGCTTTCTTT.

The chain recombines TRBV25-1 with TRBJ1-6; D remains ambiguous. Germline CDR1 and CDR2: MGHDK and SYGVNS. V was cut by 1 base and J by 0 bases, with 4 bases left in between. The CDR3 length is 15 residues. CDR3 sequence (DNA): TGTGCCAGCAGTGAATTGGACTCCTATAATTCACCCCTCCACTTT. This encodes CASSELDSYNSPLHF.